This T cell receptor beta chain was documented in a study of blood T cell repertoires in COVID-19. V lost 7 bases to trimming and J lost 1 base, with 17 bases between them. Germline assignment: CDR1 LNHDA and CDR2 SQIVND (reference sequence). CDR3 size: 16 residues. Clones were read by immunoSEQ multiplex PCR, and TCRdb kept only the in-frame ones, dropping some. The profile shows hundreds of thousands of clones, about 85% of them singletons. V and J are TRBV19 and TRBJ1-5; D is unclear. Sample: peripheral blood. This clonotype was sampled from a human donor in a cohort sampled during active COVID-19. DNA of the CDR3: TGTGCCAGTACCCCGTGGGAGGGAAACAGCAATCAGCCCCAGCATTTT. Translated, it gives CASTPWEGNSNQPQHF.